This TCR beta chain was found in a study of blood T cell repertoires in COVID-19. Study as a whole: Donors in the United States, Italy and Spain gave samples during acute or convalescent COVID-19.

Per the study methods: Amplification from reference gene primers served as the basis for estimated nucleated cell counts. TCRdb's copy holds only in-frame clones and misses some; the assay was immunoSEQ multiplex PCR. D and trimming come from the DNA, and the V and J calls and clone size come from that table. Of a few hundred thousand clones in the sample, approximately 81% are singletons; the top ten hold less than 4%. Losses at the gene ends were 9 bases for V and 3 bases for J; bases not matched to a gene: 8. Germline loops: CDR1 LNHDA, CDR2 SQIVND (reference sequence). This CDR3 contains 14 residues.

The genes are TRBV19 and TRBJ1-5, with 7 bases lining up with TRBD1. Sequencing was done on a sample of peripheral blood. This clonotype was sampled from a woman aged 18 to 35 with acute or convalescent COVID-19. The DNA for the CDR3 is TGTGCCAGATACAGGGGACCCATCAATCAGCCCCAGCATTTT. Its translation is CARYRGPINQPQHF. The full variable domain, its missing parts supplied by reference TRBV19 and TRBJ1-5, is DGGITQSPKYLFRKEGQNVTLSCEQNLNHDAMYWYRQDPGQGLRLIYYSQIVNDFQKGDIAEGYSVSREKKESFPLTVTSAQKNPTAFYLCARYRGPINQPQHFGDGTRLSIL.